Each of the 8 T cell receptor beta chains below was sequenced from the same sample in a study of blood T cell repertoires in COVID-19. Profiled with immunoSEQ multiplex PCR; TCRdb holds only in-frame clones, not every one. The sample has a few hundred thousand clones; about 88% are singletons. Sequencing was done on a sample of PBMCs or T cells enriched from blood (not recorded which). Every receptor here comes from a woman in her 40s who had recovered from COVID-19.

The CDR3 sequence: CASSQDQASPDTQYF. The CDR3 DNA follows: TGTGCCAGCAGCCAAGATCAAGCTAGCCCAGATACGCAGTATTTT. The genes are TRBV4-2 and TRBJ2-3; TRBD2 might be the D (5 bases). The CDR3 spans 15 residues. V lost 0 bases to trimming and J lost 4 bases, with 11 bases between them. CDR1 is LGHNA and CDR2 is YNFKEQ in the germline V gene.

This clone has a single count. The chain uses TRBV6-5 and TRBJ1-2, with 11 bases lining up with TRBD1. V shed 2 bases, J shed 5 bases, and the junction held 7 bases outside the gene matches. CDR3 length: 16 residues. Germline V gene sequence: CDR1 MNHEY, CDR2 SVGAGI. The CDR3 coding sequence is TGTGCCAGCAGTTACCCAGGGACAGGGGGGACGTATGGCTACACCTTC. The encoded protein is CASSYPGTGGTYGYTF.

The V gene is TRBV6-1, the J gene TRBJ2-5, with 9 bases aligning to TRBD2. The CDR3 is 17 residues long. The V gene's germline CDR1 is MNHNS and CDR2 SASEGT. Unmatched junction bases numbered 8, after V lost 2 bases and J lost 1 base. CDR3 in amino acids: CASSEKASGAFQETQYF. The DNA for the CDR3 is TGTGCCAGCAGTGAAAAGGCTAGCGGGGCTTTCCAAGAGACCCAGTACTTC.

V gene TRBV7-2 combines with J gene TRBJ2-5; D remains ambiguous. The CDR3 is 12 amino acids. Germline CDR1 and CDR2: SGHTA and FQGNSA. V lost 1 base and J 5 bases, leaving 5 bases between the germline ends. The CDR3 spells CASSLGAETQYF. CDR3 sequence (DNA): TGTGCCAGCAGCTTAGGAGCGGAGACCCAGTACTTC. Drawing the rest from reference TRBV7-2 and TRBJ2-5, the complete variable domain is GAGVSQSPSNKVTEKGKDVELRCDPISGHTALYWYRQSLGQGLEFLIYFQGNSAPDKSGLPSDRFSAERTGGSVSTLTIQRTQQEDSAVYLCASSLGAETQYFGPGTRLLVL.

The V and J genes are TRBV11-3 and TRBJ2-2, with 7 bases lining up with TRBD2. CDR1 and CDR2 (germline): SGHNT, YENEEA. V gave up 2 bases and J gave up 1 base; unmatched junction bases: 1. This CDR3 is 15 amino acids long. In DNA form, the CDR3 reads TGTGCCAGCAGCTTACTAGCGGAGAACACCGGGGAGCTGTTTTTT. Its translation: CASSLLAENTGELFF.

V gene TRBV6-5 combines with J gene TRBJ1-4, with D hard to call. The CDR3 runs to 14 residues. From germline, CDR1 is MNHEY and CDR2 SVGAGI. Trimming pared 6 bases from V and 8 bases from J, leaving 16 bases between. The CDR3, as DNA: TGTGCCAGCAGGGAGGGAGATCTTGGGGAAAAACTGTTTTTT. Its translation is CASREGDLGEKLFF.

The chain couples TRBV19 to TRBJ2-1; D is possibly TRBD2 (5 bases). Looked up from germline, CDR1 is LNHDA and CDR2 is SQIVND (reference sequence). V dropped 3 bases and J dropped 2 bases, with 14 bases sitting between them. CDR3 length: 16 residues. The CDR3 is CASSMVGLGAYNEQFF. The CDR3 region has the DNA TGTGCCAGTAGTATGGTAGGTTTGGGAGCCTACAATGAGCAGTTCTTC.

This chain links TRBV6-5 with TRBJ2-3; maybe TRBD2 (5 bases). The CDR3 is 13 amino acids. V was shortened by 6 bases and J by 9 bases, with 16 bases between the two germline ends. Per germline, CDR1 MNHEY and CDR2 SVGAGI. The CDR3 protein is CASSGDLPSTQYF. CDR3 nucleotides: TGTGCCAGCAGCGGGGATCTCCCTTCAACGCAGTATTTT.